This T cell receptor (beta chain) was observed in a study of shared clonotypes between healthy human individuals. Only in-frame clones appear in the TCRdb table, and some are missing; sequencing was by immunoSEQ multiplex PCR. The table includes about a million clones, 60% to 85% detected once. This receptor was taken from a man aged 18-30 years in good health. Some clones in this sample may be carry-over from other donors' samples. What was sequenced was memory CD4+ T cells from PBMCs. The subset is: CD45RA-negative fraction.

The CDR3 nucleotides are TGTGCCACCAAGACGGGGGAGGCGAAAAACACTGAAGCTTTCTTT. This encodes CATKTGEAKNTEAFF. The chain joins TRBV10-3 to TRBJ1-1; perhaps TRBD1 as D (5 bases). Germline V gene data show CDR1 as ENHRY and CDR2 as SYGVKD. The length of the CDR3 is 15 residues. V dropped 10 bases and J dropped 2 bases, with 20 bases sitting between them.